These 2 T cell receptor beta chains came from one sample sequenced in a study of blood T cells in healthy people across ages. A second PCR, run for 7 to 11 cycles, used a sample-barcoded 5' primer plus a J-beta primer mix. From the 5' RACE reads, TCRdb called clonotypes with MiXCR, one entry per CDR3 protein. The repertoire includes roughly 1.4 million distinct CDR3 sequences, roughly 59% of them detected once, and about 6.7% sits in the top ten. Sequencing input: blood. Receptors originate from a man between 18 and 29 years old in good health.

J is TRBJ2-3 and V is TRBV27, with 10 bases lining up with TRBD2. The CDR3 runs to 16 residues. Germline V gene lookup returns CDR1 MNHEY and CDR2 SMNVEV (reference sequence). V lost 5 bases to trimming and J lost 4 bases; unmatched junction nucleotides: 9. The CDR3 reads CASSPLAGEDPDTQYF. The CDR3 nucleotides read TGTGCCAGCAGTCCTCTAGCGGGAGAGGACCCAGATACGCAGTATTTT.

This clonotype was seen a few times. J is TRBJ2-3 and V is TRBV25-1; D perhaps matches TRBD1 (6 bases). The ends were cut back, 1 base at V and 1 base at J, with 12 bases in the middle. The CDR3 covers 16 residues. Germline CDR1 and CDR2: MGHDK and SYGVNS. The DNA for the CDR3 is TGTGCCAGCAGTGAATTTGGTTACAGGGGCACAGATACGCAGTATTTT. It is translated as CASSEFGYRGTDTQYF. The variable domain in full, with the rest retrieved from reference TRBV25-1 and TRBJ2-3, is EADIYQTPRYLVIGTGKKITLECSQTMGHDKMYWYQQDPGMELHLIHYSYGVNSTEKGDLSSESTVSRIRTEHFPLTLESARPSHTSQYLCASSEFGYRGTDTQYFGPGTRLTVL.